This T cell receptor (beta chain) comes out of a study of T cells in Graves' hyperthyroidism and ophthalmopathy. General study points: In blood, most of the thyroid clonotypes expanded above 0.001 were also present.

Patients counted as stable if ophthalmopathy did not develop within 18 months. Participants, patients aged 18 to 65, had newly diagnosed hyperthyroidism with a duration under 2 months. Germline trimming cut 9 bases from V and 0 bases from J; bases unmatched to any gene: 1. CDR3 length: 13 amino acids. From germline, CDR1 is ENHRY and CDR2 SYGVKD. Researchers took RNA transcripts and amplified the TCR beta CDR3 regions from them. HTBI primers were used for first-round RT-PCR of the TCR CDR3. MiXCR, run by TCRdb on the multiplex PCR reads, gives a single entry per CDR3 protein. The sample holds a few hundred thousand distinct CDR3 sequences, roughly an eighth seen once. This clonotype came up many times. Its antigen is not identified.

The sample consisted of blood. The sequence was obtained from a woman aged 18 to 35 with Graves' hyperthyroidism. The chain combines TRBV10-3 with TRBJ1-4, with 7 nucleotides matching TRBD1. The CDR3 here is CAIGTATNEKLFF. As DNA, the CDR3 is TGTGCCATAGGGACAGCAACTAATGAAAAACTGTTTTTT.